This entry lists 10 T cell receptor beta chains sequenced from one sample in a study of shared clonotypes between healthy human individuals. The assay was immunoSEQ multiplex PCR, and TCRdb's table has in-frame clones only and misses some. The table records over a million clones, around three quarters of them present only once. The sample was memory CD4+ T cells from PBMCs. As to subset: CD45RA-negative fraction. The receptors were sampled from a man younger than 35 in good health. Some clones in this sample may be carry-over from other donors' samples.

The chain joins TRBV19 to TRBJ2-1; D is tentatively TRBD1 or TRBD2 (5 bases each). This CDR3 has 16 amino acids. V dropped 6 bases and J dropped 1 base, with 16 bases sitting between them. The germline V gene has CDR1 LNHDA and CDR2 SQIVND (reference sequence). CDR3 loop: CASRGMGRISYNEQFF. In DNA form, the CDR3 reads TGTGCCAGTAGGGGAATGGGACGGATATCCTACAATGAGCAGTTCTTC.

The chain combines TRBV5-1 with TRBJ2-1; the match to TRBD2 covers 9 bases. The V gene's germline CDR1 is SGHRS and CDR2 YFSETQ. Losses at the gene ends were 4 bases for V and 0 bases for J; bases not matched to a gene: 2. The CDR3 loop spans 15 amino acids. CDR3 nucleotides: TGCGCCAGCAGCGCTAGCGGGAACTCCTACAATGAGCAGTTCTTC. Translating it yields CASSASGNSYNEQFF.

This clone was recorded once. V gene TRBV5-4 combines with J gene TRBJ2-1, with D hard to call. Germline CDR1 is SGHNT and CDR2 is YYREEE (reference sequence). The CDR3 is 16 amino acids. Trimming took off 4 bases at V and 7 bases at J, with 21 bases between the two ends. The CDR3, as DNA: TGTGCCAGCAGCCTACGTGGCAGGCGCCTTATGAATGAGCAGTTCTTC. This translates into CASSLRGRRLMNEQFF.

The CDR3 here is CASRSLAKSYNEQFF. The CDR3 DNA follows: TGTGCCAGCAGGTCACTAGCGAAATCCTACAATGAGCAGTTCTTC. The chain carries TRBV11-2 and TRBJ2-1, with TRBD2 matching over 7 bases. Germline-derived CDR1 and CDR2 are SGHAT and FQNNGV. This CDR3 comprises 15 residues. V was clipped by 6 bases and J by 1 base; unmatched bases: 6.

This clone has just one count. The rearrangement joins TRBV5-1 to TRBJ2-2; D may be TRBD1 (6 bases). CDR1 and CDR2 (germline): SGHRS, YFSETQ. V was shortened by 1 base and J by 5 bases, with 9 bases between the two germline ends. The CDR3 loop spans 14 amino acids. In DNA, the CDR3 is TGCGCCAGCAGCTTGTCAGGGGCTACCGGGGAGCTGTTTTTT. Protein: CASSLSGATGELFF.

This chain joins TRBV2 and TRBJ1-5; 11 nucleotides line up with TRBD1. The CDR3 has 17 residues. V shed 7 bases and J 1 base; nucleotides not matched to a gene: 9. CDR1 is SNHLY, CDR2 FYNNEI, per germline. The DNA of the CDR3 is TGTGCCAGCAAGGCGGACAGGGGGCAATCGAGCAATCAGCCCCAGCATTTT. The encoded protein is CASKADRGQSSNQPQHF.

The genes are TRBV28 and TRBJ2-3; TRBD1 matches 11 bases. V gave up 7 bases and J gave up 3 bases; unmatched junction bases: 9. CDR3 length equals 16 residues. Germline CDR1 MDHEN, CDR2 SYDVKM. CDR3 loop: CASTLPGTGGTDTQYF. The CDR3 DNA sequence: TGTGCCAGCACCCTTCCCGGGACAGGGGGTACAGATACGCAGTATTTT. Together with reference TRBV28 and TRBJ2-3, the CDR3 gives the full variable domain: DVKVTQSSRYLVKRTGEKVFLECVQDMDHENMFWYRQDPGLGLRLIYFSYDVKMKEKGDIPEGYSVSREKKERFSLILESASTNQTSMYLCASTLPGTGGTDTQYFGPGTRLTVL.

About this clone: Other DNA sequences within the sample encode an identical CDR3. J is TRBJ1-1 and V is TRBV7-2; no clear D. V dropped 1 base and J dropped 6 bases, with 9 bases sitting between them. CDR3 length: 13 residues. CDR1 is SGHTA, CDR2 FQGNSA, per germline. CDR3 DNA sequence: TGTGCCAGCAGCTTAGTTGGTTGGGCTGAAGCTTTCTTT. This encodes CASSLVGWAEAFF. Full variable domain (remainder filled in from reference TRBV7-2 and TRBJ1-1): GAGVSQSPSNKVTEKGKDVELRCDPISGHTALYWYRQSLGQGLEFLIYFQGNSAPDKSGLPSDRFSAERTGGSVSTLTIQRTQQEDSAVYLCASSLVGWAEAFFGQGTRLTVV.

The V and J genes are TRBV29-1 and TRBJ2-3; no definite D call. Looked up from germline, CDR1 is SQVTM and CDR2 is ANQGSEA. Trimming took 8 bases from V and 4 from J, leaving 13 bases between them. The CDR3 runs 12 residues. CDR3 DNA: TGCAGCTTTCGCGAACCTGCAGATACGCAGTATTTT. This sequence encodes CSFREPADTQYF.

As regards this clone: At the DNA level, this CDR3 is encoded by other sequences in the same sample as well. The rearrangement uses TRBV5-1 and TRBJ1-3, with D possibly TRBD1 on 6 matching bases. The germline V gene encodes CDR1 SGHRS and CDR2 YFSETQ. The CDR3 is 15 amino acids. Trimming stripped 3 bases from V and 0 bases from J, with 10 bases between. The CDR3 region is CASSSTGSSGNTIYF. The CDR3 nucleotides are TGCGCCAGCAGCTCCACAGGGAGCTCTGGAAACACCATATATTTT.